A selection of T cell receptor beta chains follows, all from one sample in a study of T-cell reconstitution after alpha-beta-depleted transplantation in children. TCRdb analysed the PCR reads with MiXCR anew, one entry per CDR3 protein. The table has 90,000 to 100,000 distinct CDR3 sequences, 12% seen once; the top ten hold about 14%. The specimen comprised PBMCs from the stem cell graft donor, sampled from the stem cell graft. The receptors stem from a human donor who donated a stem cell graft to a child with inherited bone marrow failure. Both conserved end residues are part of each CDR3. The D gene is left open where the match is weak. Only part of the rows carry a size: once, few, many, or a class if the clone is expanded.

D gene	V gene	clone size	J gene	CDR3 DNA	CDR3 protein
.	TRBV2	few	TRBJ2-5	TGTGCCAGCAGGTGGGAAGAGACCCAGTACTTC	CASRWEETQYF
TRBD1	TRBV5-1	many	TRBJ1-1	TGCGCCAGCAGTCCGGGACAGGGGAACACTGAAGCTTTCTTT	CASSPGQGNTEAFF
.	TRBV2	.	TRBJ2-2	TGTGCCAGCAGTGAAAGATCGGGCAGCTTTAACGCCGGGGAGCTGTTTTTT	CASSERSGSFNAGELFF
.	TRBV5-1	many	TRBJ1-6	TGCGCCAGCAGCTTCGGAGGAGTTGAGAATTCACCCCTCCACTTT	CASSFGGVENSPLHF
.	TRBV7-6	many	TRBJ2-5	TGTGCCAGCAGCCGCCGGCCCCAAGAGACCCAGTACTTC	CASSRRPQETQYF
.	TRBV2	many	TRBJ1-2	TGTGCCAGCAGTGCCGGGACGGAATTATATGGCTACACCTTC	CASSAGTELYGYTF
TRBD1	TRBV7-9	many	TRBJ2-3	TGTGCCAGCAGCTTTCTCAGGGGGAACACAGATACGCAGTATTTT	CASSFLRGNTDTQYF
.	TRBV19	few	TRBJ2-2	TGTGCCAGTAGTACAAAACGGGGGGAGCTGTTTTTT	CASSTKRGELFF
.	TRBV7-9	few	TRBJ1-4	TGTGCCAGCAGCTTGATGCCTGGCAATGAAAAACTGTTTTTT	CASSLMPGNEKLFF
TRBD2	TRBV20-1	many	TRBJ2-7	TGCAGTGCAAAGAGCATAACTAGCGGGAGTGAATACGAGCAGTACTTC	CSAKSITSGSEYEQYF
.	TRBV7-2	many	TRBJ2-2	TGTGCCAGCAGCCAGTGGCGTCTCACCGGGGAGCTGTTTTTT	CASSQWRLTGELFF
.	TRBV7-2	many	TRBJ2-1	TGTGCCAGCAGCTTAGGCTGGACAAAGGCGGATGAGCAGTTCTTC	CASSLGWTKADEQFF
.	TRBV5-1	few	TRBJ2-3	TGCGCCAGCAGCTTTTCACGGGGGAAAGATACGCAGTATTTT	CASSFSRGKDTQYF
.	TRBV18	.	TRBJ1-1	TGTGCCAGCTCACCATTACAGGGGAACACTGAAGCTTTCTTT	CASSPLQGNTEAFF
TRBD1	TRBV6-5	many	TRBJ2-2	TGTGCCAGCGGAACCGACAGGGTCCTTCTCACCGGGGAGCTGTTTTTT	CASGTDRVLLTGELFF
TRBD1	TRBV12-3/TRBV12-4	.	TRBJ1-5	TGTGCCATCAGTTTACACTCCCGACGTAGACAGGGGGCTACAGATACGCAGCATTTT	CAISLHSRRRQGATDTQHF
.	TRBV5-1	many	TRBJ2-3	TGCGCCAGCAGCTATAACGACTACCGCACAGATACGCAGTATTTT	CASSYNDYRTDTQYF
.	TRBV7-2	many	TRBJ2-2	TGTGCCAGCAGCTTAGGACCGGCCACCGGGGAGCTGTTTTTT	CASSLGPATGELFF
.	TRBV6-1	.	TRBJ2-2	TGTGCCAGCAGTGAAGCCTGGAGGGGTACCGGGGAGCTGTTTTTT	CASSEAWRGTGELFF
TRBD2	TRBV4-3	.	TRBJ2-2	TGCGCCAGCAGCGCACTAGCGGGTCAAGACACCGGGGAGCTGTTTTTT	CASSALAGQDTGELFF
.	TRBV12-3/TRBV12-4	few	TRBJ2-1	TGTGCCAGCAGTTTGGGAAATGGTGAGCAGTTCTTC	CASSLGNGEQFF
.	TRBV6-5	many	TRBJ1-6	TGTGCCAGCAGTTACAGCAGGGCTTCACCCCTCCACTTT	CASSYSRASPLHF
.	TRBV7-2	many	TRBJ2-7	TGTGCCAGCAGCTTAGGAAGGGTCGAGCAGTACTTC	CASSLGRVEQYF
TRBD1	TRBV4-3	few	TRBJ1-5	TGCGCCAGCAGCCAAGATACAGGGGGTCAGCCCCAGCATTTT	CASSQDTGGQPQHF
.	TRBV3-1	many	TRBJ1-4	TGTGCCAGCAGCTGGGGCAGTGAAAAACTGTTTTTT	CASSWGSEKLFF
.	TRBV19	few	TRBJ1-2	TGTGCCAGTAGGATCGGAGGGGCCTATGGCTACACCTTC	CASRIGGAYGYTF